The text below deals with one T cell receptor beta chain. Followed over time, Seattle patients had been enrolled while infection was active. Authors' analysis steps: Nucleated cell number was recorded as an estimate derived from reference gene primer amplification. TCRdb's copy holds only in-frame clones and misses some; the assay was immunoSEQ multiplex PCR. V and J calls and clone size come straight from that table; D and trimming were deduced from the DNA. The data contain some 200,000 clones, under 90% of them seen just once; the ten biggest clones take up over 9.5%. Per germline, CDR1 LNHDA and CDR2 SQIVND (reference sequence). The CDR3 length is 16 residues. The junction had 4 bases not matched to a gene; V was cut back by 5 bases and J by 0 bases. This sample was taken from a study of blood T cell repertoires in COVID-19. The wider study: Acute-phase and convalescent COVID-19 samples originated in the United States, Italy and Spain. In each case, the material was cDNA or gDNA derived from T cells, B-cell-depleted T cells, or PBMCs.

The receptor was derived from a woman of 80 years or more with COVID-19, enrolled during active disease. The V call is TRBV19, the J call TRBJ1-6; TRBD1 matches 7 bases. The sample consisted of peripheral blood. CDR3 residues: CASSWDSSSYNSPLHF. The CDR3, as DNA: TGTGCCAGTAGTTGGGACAGCAGCTCCTATAATTCACCCCTCCACTTT.